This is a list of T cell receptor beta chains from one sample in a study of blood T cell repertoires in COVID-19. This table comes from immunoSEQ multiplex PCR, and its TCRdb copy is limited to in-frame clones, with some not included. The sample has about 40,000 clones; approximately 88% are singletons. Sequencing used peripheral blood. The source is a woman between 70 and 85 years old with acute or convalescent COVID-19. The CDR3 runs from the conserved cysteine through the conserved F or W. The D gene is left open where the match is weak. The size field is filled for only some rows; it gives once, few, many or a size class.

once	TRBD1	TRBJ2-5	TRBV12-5	TGTGCTAGTGGTTTGGGAACAGGGGCCGGAGAGACCCAGTACTTC	CASGLGTGAGETQYF
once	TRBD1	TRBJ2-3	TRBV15	TGTGCCACCAGCAGACCGGACAGGGGCCCAGATACGCAGTATTTT	CATSRPDRGPDTQYF
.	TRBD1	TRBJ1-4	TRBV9	TGTGCCAGCAGCCAAGGGGACAGGGACGATGAAAAACTGTTTTTT	CASSQGDRDDEKLFF
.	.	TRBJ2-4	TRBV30	TGTGCCTGGAGTGTTTCGGACATTCAGTACTTC	CAWSVSDIQYF
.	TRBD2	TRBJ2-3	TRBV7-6	TGTGCCAGCAGCTTATCCCCTTCGGGGGGTATGAGCACAGATACGCAGTATTTT	CASSLSPSGGMSTDTQYF
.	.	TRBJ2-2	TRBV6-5	TGTGCCAGCAGTTACTCGTTAGCGGAGGAGCTGTTTTTT	CASSYSLAEELFF
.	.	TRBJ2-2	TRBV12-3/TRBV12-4	TGTGCCAGCAGTTTTAGTGCCGGGGAGCTGTTTTTT	CASSFSAGELFF
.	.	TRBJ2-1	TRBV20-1	TGCAGTGCTAGTGAGCTAGCGAGAGGTGAGCAGTTCTTC	CSASELARGEQFF
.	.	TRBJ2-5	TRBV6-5	TGTGCCAGCAGTTCACGAGGTCTGAACCCCGTGGAGACCCAGTACTTC	CASSSRGLNPVETQYF
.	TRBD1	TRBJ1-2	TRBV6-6	TGTGCCAGCGAAGGACAGGGCCCCCATGGCTACACCTTC	CASEGQGPHGYTF
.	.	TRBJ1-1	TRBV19	TGTGCCAGTAGTATATCCAGATTTGAAGCTTTCTTT	CASSISRFEAFF
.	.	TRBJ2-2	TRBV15	TGTGCCACCAGCAGAGATCTAGGGGCGGTGAACACCGGGGAGCTGTTTTTT	CATSRDLGAVNTGELFF
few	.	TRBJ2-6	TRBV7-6	TGTGCCAGCAGCAAAGACGCCGGGACTGATAGCTCTGGGGCCAACGTCCTGACTTTC	CASSKDAGTDSSGANVLTF
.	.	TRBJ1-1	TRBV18	TGTGCCAGCTCACCACCTATAGCTGAAGCTTTCTTT	CASSPPIAEAFF
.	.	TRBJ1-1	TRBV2	TGTGCCAGCAGTGGCGGAGGAACTGAAGCTTTCTTT	CASSGGGTEAFF
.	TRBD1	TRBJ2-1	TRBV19	TGTGCCAGTAGTAAGAGGGACAGGGGTTACAATGAGCAGTTCTTC	CASSKRDRGYNEQFF
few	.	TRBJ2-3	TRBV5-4	TGTGCCAGCAGTCTGGGCGGGGTAAGCACAGATACGCAGTATTTT	CASSLGGVSTDTQYF
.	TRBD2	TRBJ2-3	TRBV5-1	TGCGCCAGCAGCCCAAGGACTAGCGGGGGGGCAGGAACGCAGTATTTT	CASSPRTSGGAGTQYF
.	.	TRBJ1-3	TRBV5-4	TGTGCCAGCAGCTTGCAGGGCGACTCTGGAAACACCATATATTTT	CASSLQGDSGNTIYF
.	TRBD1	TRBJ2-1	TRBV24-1	TGTGCCACCAGTGACCCCGGACAGGGGGCGTACAATGAGCAGTTCTTC	CATSDPGQGAYNEQFF
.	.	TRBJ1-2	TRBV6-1	TGTGCCAGCAGTGAAACGAAGGCGACATATTATGGCTACACCTTC	CASSETKATYYGYTF
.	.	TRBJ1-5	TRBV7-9	TGTGCCAGCAGCTATGGACAGTATGGCCAGCCCCAGCATTTT	CASSYGQYGQPQHF
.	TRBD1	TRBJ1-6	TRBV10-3	TGTGCCATCAGTGAAGGAGGGACAGGGGATTCACCCCTCCACTTT	CAISEGGTGDSPLHF
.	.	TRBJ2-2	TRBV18	TGTGCCGGATCCCCCAACGGGATAAACACCGGGGAGCTGTTTTTT	CAGSPNGINTGELFF
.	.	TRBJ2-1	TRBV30	TGTGCCTGGAGTGTCAGGAATGAGCAGTTCTTC	CAWSVRNEQFF
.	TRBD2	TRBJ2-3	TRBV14	TGTGCCAGCGTCCGGACTAGTCCCGACGGAGATACGCAGTATTTT	CASVRTSPDGDTQYF
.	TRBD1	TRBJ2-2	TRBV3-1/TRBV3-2	TGTGCCAGCAGCCAAGTTACACTCGGACAGGGACGGAACACCGGGGAGCTGTTTTTT	CASSQVTLGQGRNTGELFF
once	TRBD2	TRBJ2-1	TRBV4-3	TGCGCCAGCAGCCAAGACCTAGCGGGCTTCAACTCCTACAATGAGCAGTTCTTC	CASSQDLAGFNSYNEQFF
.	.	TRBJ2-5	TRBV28	TGTGCCAGCAGCGCCGGGACACCTCCTGGGACCCAGTACTTC	CASSAGTPPGTQYF
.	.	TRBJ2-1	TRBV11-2	TGTGCCAGCAGCTTCGTAGAGGGTAATGAGCAGTTCTTC	CASSFVEGNEQFF
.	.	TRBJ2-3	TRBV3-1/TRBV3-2	TGTGCCAGCAGACAACTTTCCATGCTGTTTAGCCTAGGAACGCAGTATTTT	CASRQLSMLFSLGTQYF
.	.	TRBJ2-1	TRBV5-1	TGCGCCTCCCGCGAGGCTCACCTAAATGAGCAGTTCTTC	CASREAHLNEQFF
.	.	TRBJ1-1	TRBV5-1	TGCGCCAGCAGCTTGGTGGTTACAGGGAACACTGAAGCTTTCTTT	CASSLVVTGNTEAFF
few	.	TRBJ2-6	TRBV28	TGTGCCAGCAGTTTAGACAGCTCCCTCTCTGGGGCCAACGTCCTGACTTTC	CASSLDSSLSGANVLTF
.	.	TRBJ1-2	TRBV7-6	TGTGCCAGCAGCCACGCCTTGGGAGGCTATGGCTACACCTTC	CASSHALGGYGYTF
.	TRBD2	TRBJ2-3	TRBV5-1	TGCGCCAGCAGGATAGCGGGGGACACAGATACGCAGTATTTT	CASRIAGDTDTQYF
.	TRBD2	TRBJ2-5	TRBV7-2	TGTGCCAGCAGCTTAGTGACTAGCGGGGGGGCAAACCAAGAGACCCAGTACTTC	CASSLVTSGGANQETQYF
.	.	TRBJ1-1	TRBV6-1	TGTGCCAGCAGTGAAGACCCCAGTAACACTGAAGCTTTCTTT	CASSEDPSNTEAFF
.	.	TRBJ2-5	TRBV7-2	TGTGCCAGCAGCTTTCTTCCAGGGTCGAGGCAAGAGACCCAGTACTTC	CASSFLPGSRQETQYF
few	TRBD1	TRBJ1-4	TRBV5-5	TGTGCCAGCAGCATCGAACTCTACAGGGGGCAGAGTGAAAAACTGTTTTTT	CASSIELYRGQSEKLFF
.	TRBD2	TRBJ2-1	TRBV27	TGTGCCAGCAGTCTATCCAGCGGGAGGGCCCTCAATGAGCAGTTCTTC	CASSLSSGRALNEQFF
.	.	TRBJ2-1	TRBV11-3	TGTGCCAGCAGCTTAAGGGCGGGAACTTACAATGAGCAGTTCTTC	CASSLRAGTYNEQFF